Included here is one TCR beta chain sequence, with context. Its specific antigen is unknown. No per-base quality is available; no much larger clone lies one base away. For sequencing, an Illumina NovaSeq 6000 was employed. TCRalpha and TCRbeta cDNA libraries were built by 5'RACE with constant-segment primers, adding sample barcodes and unique molecular identifiers. Trizol reagent was used to extract RNA from every sample. Libraries were amplified in two PCR steps, with a second sample barcode and Illumina TruSeq adapters added in the second step. Libraries were sequenced on an Illumina NovaSeq with 2 x 150 bp paired-end reads. On the authors' methods: The reads were demultiplexed and collapsed into UMI-guided consensus sequences using migec v1.2.7. Using mixcr v2.1.11, UMI consensuses were aligned to TRA and TRB V and J templates and then assembled into clonotypes. Clonotypes were classified as expanded or contracted when called significant by both edgeR and NoisET, with noise models trained on biological replicates. For edgeR calls, the thresholds were a false discovery rate-adjusted p below 0.01 and a log2 fold-change of 1. As an exploratory analysis of dynamics, PCA with hierarchical clustering was applied to max-normalized trajectories of the 1000 most abundant clonotypes. Separately sequenced CD4+ and CD8+ repertoires were used to assign a CD4 or CD8 phenotype to each responding clone. TCRdb reprocessing: public reads trimmed at Q25 with fastp, clones called with MiXCR, in-frame beta chains kept. Every distinct CDR3 protein forms one entry, paired with its most common genes and DNA. TCRdb's processing, not the study's, gives the V and J calls here. The sample table lists almost 350,000 distinct CDR3 sequences, less than 25% of them with a count of one. The top ten clones comprise around 20% of the sample.

Via the germline V gene, CDR1 is MDHEN and CDR2 SYDVKM. The CDR3 covers 15 residues, taking in both the cysteine and the phenylalanine. The CDR3 DNA has 45 bases and is translated from base 1. V lost 2 bases and J lost 4 bases, and the count of bases not matched to a germline gene is 8. Ficoll-Paque density gradient centrifugation was used to isolate PBMCs. These data belong to a study of T-cell memory formation after mild COVID-19 (dated by TCRdb to 2020 to 2023). For the study in its entirety: TCR sequence clusters from the two donors were found to be largely donor specific. Two young, previously healthy adult volunteers, one female and one male, were included in the cohort. In a couple of donors, T-cell clones that expanded and contracted after mild COVID-19 were tracked by sequencing TCRalpha and TCRbeta repertoires over time. Study-level results and caveats: The detection of some responding clones in pre-infection memory suggests that pre-existing cross-reactive memory T cells joined the SARS-CoV-2 response. Contracting CD4+ clones appeared mostly in the CM and EM memory subsets, whereas CD8+ clones were enriched in EMRA. Whether the second-wave clones peaking on day 37 were SARS-CoV-2 specific was not confirmed. The study covered only a couple of mild cases, and larger cohorts including severe cases with pre-infection samples were considered necessary. Balanced CD4/CD8 phenotypes were observed for clones contracting from day 15 to 85, whereas a bias towards CD4+ was observed for a second wave of clones expanding from day 15 to 37.

The source of this sequence is a young man who had mild COVID-19 (a few samples of this study predate the infection). The sample titles of this study are shuffled in the database, so cell type and time point are left out; the donor was told from shared clones. The chain links TRBV28 with TRBJ2-7; 7 bases in the junction line up with TRBD1. The sequencing input was PBMCs or a T cell subset sorted from them (not recorded which). The DNA is as follows: TGTGCCAGCAGTTTAGGCACGGCGACAGGGTACGAGCAGTACTTC. This codes for CASSLGTATGYEQYF.